These T cell receptor beta chains were read from a single sample in a study of cytomegalovirus exposure and HLA in healthy donors. Here immunoSEQ multiplex PCR was the method, and the copy in TCRdb shows in-frame clones only, minus some. The sample has around 120,000 clones; approximately 74% are singletons. Sample: PBMCs. Source of these receptors: a woman aged 45-65 years in good health and CMV-seropositive. The CDR3 runs from the conserved cysteine through the conserved F or W. The order of the fields is D gene, clone size, J gene, V gene, CDR3 DNA, CDR3 protein. A D gene is named only where the DNA matches it firmly. Some rows have no size entry. The others give once, few or many, or a class for an expanded clone.

d_gene: TRBD1
abundance: once
j_gene: TRBJ1-2
v_gene: TRBV5-1
CDR3nt: TGCGCCAGCAGCTTGACCGGGGACAGGGGGGGGAACTATGGCTACACCTTC
CDR3aa: CASSLTGDRGGNYGYTF

d_gene: .
abundance: .
j_gene: TRBJ1-3
v_gene: TRBV30
CDR3nt: TGTGCCTGGAAAGCTACGAGCTCTGGAAACACCATATATTTT
CDR3aa: CAWKATSSGNTIYF

d_gene: .
abundance: .
j_gene: TRBJ1-5
v_gene: TRBV7-2
CDR3nt: TGTGCCAGCAGCTTTACACCGAATAGCAATCAGCCCCAGCATTTT
CDR3aa: CASSFTPNSNQPQHF

d_gene: TRBD1
abundance: .
j_gene: TRBJ2-7
v_gene: TRBV30
CDR3nt: TGTGCCGCGGGATCTGACAGGGGGCTATTTGAGCAGTACTTC
CDR3aa: CAAGSDRGLFEQYF

d_gene: .
abundance: .
j_gene: TRBJ2-6
v_gene: TRBV19
CDR3nt: TGTGCCAGTAGTATAGTGACAGCCGCCCCGGGTGGGGCCAACGTCCTGACTTTC
CDR3aa: CASSIVTAAPGGANVLTF

d_gene: TRBD2
abundance: .
j_gene: TRBJ2-7
v_gene: TRBV29-1
CDR3nt: TGCAGCGTTGGACCGAGCGGGAGGGGCTCCTACGAGCAGTACTTC
CDR3aa: CSVGPSGRGSYEQYF

d_gene: TRBD1
abundance: few
j_gene: TRBJ1-5
v_gene: TRBV5-4
CDR3nt: TGTGCCAGCAGCTTGGCCGGGACAGGTCGACCTCAGCCCCAGCATTTT
CDR3aa: CASSLAGTGRPQPQHF

d_gene: TRBD2
abundance: .
j_gene: TRBJ2-7
v_gene: TRBV10-1
CDR3nt: TGCGCCAGCAGTGAGTCCTCGGGGGGCTACGAGCAGTACTTC
CDR3aa: CASSESSGGYEQYF

d_gene: TRBD1
abundance: .
j_gene: TRBJ2-2
v_gene: TRBV28
CDR3nt: TGTGCCAGCCTGACAGGGGGCGCGGTGGTTGGGGAGCTGTTTTTT
CDR3aa: CASLTGGAVVGELFF

d_gene: TRBD2
abundance: .
j_gene: TRBJ2-1
v_gene: TRBV5-1
CDR3nt: TGCGCCAGCAGCCCCGGGACTAGCGGCAACAATGAGCAGTTCTTC
CDR3aa: CASSPGTSGNNEQFF

d_gene: TRBD2
abundance: .
j_gene: TRBJ2-1
v_gene: TRBV19
CDR3nt: TGTGCCAGTAGGAGGACTAGCGGGACCTACAATGAGCAGTTCTTC
CDR3aa: CASRRTSGTYNEQFF

d_gene: .
abundance: once
j_gene: TRBJ2-7
v_gene: TRBV6-1
CDR3nt: TGTGCCAGCAGTGAACTTCGGGGCTACGAGCAGTACTTC
CDR3aa: CASSELRGYEQYF

d_gene: TRBD1
abundance: .
j_gene: TRBJ2-7
v_gene: TRBV19
CDR3nt: TGTGCCAGTAAGCGGACAGGGGGAACCTACGAGCAGTACTTC
CDR3aa: CASKRTGGTYEQYF

d_gene: .
abundance: .
j_gene: TRBJ1-1
v_gene: TRBV5-1
CDR3nt: TGCGCCAGCAGCAAAGACAGAGTCATGAACACTGAAGCTTTCTTT
CDR3aa: CASSKDRVMNTEAFF

d_gene: .
abundance: once
j_gene: TRBJ2-3
v_gene: TRBV9
CDR3nt: TGTGCCAGCAGCGTAGAAGGCGGGGGCACAGATACGCAGTATTTT
CDR3aa: CASSVEGGGTDTQYF